The 20 T cell receptor beta chains below were found in one sample sequenced in a study of vaccination and CD4 T cells after COVID-19. Researchers used the Oncomine TCR Beta short-read assay to sequence DNA from cultured CD4+ T cells. Each CDR3 protein is one row after TCRdb ran MiXCR on the PCR reads. The table records some 7,400 distinct CDR3 sequences, 45% to 50% of them present only once. Their recognized antigens are unknown. As to treatment: roughly 10-day PBMC culture with coronavirus spike peptide pools or control peptides (ViraFEST assay). Sequencing was carried out using CD4+ T cells from blood, cultured in vitro. These receptor sequences come from a human donor who had recovered from COVID-19.

The chain combines TRBV18 with TRBJ1-1; the D is unclear. From germline, CDR1 is KGHSH and CDR2 LQKENI. The V gene lost 1 base and the J gene lost 0 bases, with 6 bases spanning the gap. The CDR3 totals 14 residues. CDR3 sequence reads: CASSPQSMNTEAFF. CDR3 bases: TGTGCCAGCTCACCACAGAGTATGAACACTGAAGCTTTCTTT.

This rearrangement joins TRBV7-2 to TRBJ1-6; TRBD1 matches at 7 bases. The germline V gene has CDR1 SGHTA and CDR2 FQGNSA. The CDR3 consists of 17 residues. The ends lost 3 bases at V and 0 bases at J; junction bases unmatched: 5. The CDR3 sequence: CASSLGQLSSYNSPLHF. The CDR3 nucleotides are TGTGCCAGCAGCTTGGGACAGTTGAGCTCCTATAATTCACCCCTCCACTTT.

As to this clonotype: The germline gene is not matched at one end of the junction; a read error may be the cause. The chain carries TRBV24-1 and TRBJ2-7; 11 bases match TRBD2. Looked up from germline, CDR1 is KGHDR and CDR2 is SFDVKD. The CDR3 is made up of 16 amino acids. The CDR3 DNA follows: TGTGCCACCAGTGATTCCGGGACTAGCGGCTCCTACAAGCAGTACTTC. Its protein is CATSDSGTSGSYKQYF.

This chain connects TRBV5-1 to TRBJ1-2; D not resolved. This CDR3 comprises 13 residues. Germline CDR1 SGHRS, CDR2 YFSETQ. V was pared by 2 bases and J by 5 bases, with 10 bases between. CDR3 nucleotide sequence: TGCGCCAGCAGCTTTACGCCGGGGTATGGCTACACCTTC. Translation: CASSFTPGYGYTF.

This clonotype was observed a few times. The rearrangement joins TRBV7-9 to TRBJ1-6; 10 bases are a match to TRBD1. Unmatched junction bases numbered 10, after V lost 5 bases and J lost 6 bases. This CDR3 region has 17 residues. The germline CDR1 and CDR2 sequences are SEHNR and FQNEAQ (reference sequence). The CDR3: CASSDRGQGLSNSPLHF. The CDR3 DNA reads TGTGCCAGCAGCGACAGGGGGCAGGGGTTATCTAATTCACCCCTCCACTTT. Looking up the rest from reference TRBV7-9 and TRBJ1-6 gives the full variable domain: DTGVSQNPRHKITKRGQNVTFRCDPISEHNRLYWYRQTLGQGPEFLTYFQNEAQLEKSRLLSDRFSAERPKGSFSTLEIQRTEQGDSAMYLCASSDRGQGLSNSPLHFGNGTRLTVT.

The rearrangement links TRBV2 to TRBJ2-1; D ambiguous. Germline V gives CDR1 SNHLY, CDR2 FYNNEI. Trimming left V 0 bases short and J 6 bases short, with 9 bases between. The CDR3 sequence is 14 residues long. The CDR3 here is CASSEARARNEQFF. In DNA, the CDR3 is TGTGCCAGCAGTGAAGCACGGGCACGCAATGAGCAGTTCTTC. The full variable domain, its missing parts supplied by reference TRBV2 and TRBJ2-1, is EPEVTQTPSHQVTQMGQEVILRCVPISNHLYFYWYRQILGQKVEFLVSFYNNEISEKSEIFDDQFSVERPDGSNFTLKIRSTKLEDSAMYFCASSEARARNEQFFGPGTRLTVL.

This clonotype was seen more than once but under ten times. The V gene is TRBV20-1, the J gene TRBJ2-1, with D possibly matching TRBD2 (6 bases). CDR1 is DFQATT, CDR2 SNEGSKA, per germline (reference sequence). The CDR3 is 14 residues long. The ends were cut back, 5 bases at V and 2 bases at J, with 13 bases in the middle. This chain's CDR3 is CSAPRDSPYNEQFF. The CDR3 DNA follows: TGCAGTGCTCCCCGGGACTCCCCCTACAATGAGCAGTTCTTC.

V is TRBV2 and J is TRBJ1-4; 9 bases line up with TRBD1. J gave up 8 bases and V 6 bases, and 4 bases lay outside the gene matches. CDR1 and CDR2 from the germline V gene are SNHLY and FYNNEI. CDR3 size: 13 residues. The CDR3 region is CASRRDRDEKLFF. CDR3 nucleotides: TGTGCCAGCAGGCGGGACAGGGACGAAAAACTGTTTTTT. The variable domain in full, completed from reference TRBV2 and TRBJ1-4, reads EPEVTQTPSHQVTQMGQEVILRCVPISNHLYFYWYRQILGQKVEFLVSFYNNEISEKSEIFDDQFSVERPDGSNFTLKIRSTKLEDSAMYFCASRRDRDEKLFFGSGTQLSVL.

The chain joins TRBV30 to TRBJ1-1; D gene ambiguous. Germline V gene data show CDR1 as GTSNPN and CDR2 as SVGIG (reference sequence). This CDR3 region has 13 residues. With 0 bases removed from V and 4 bases from J, the gap between germline ends came to 9 bases. The CDR3 region has the DNA TGTGCCTGGAGTGTAAAGGGTAGCACTGAAGCTTTCTTT. It specifies CAWSVKGSTEAFF. Full variable domain (missing parts from reference TRBV30 and TRBJ1-1): SQTIHQWPATLVQPVGSPLSLECTVEGTSNPNLYWYRQAAGRGLQLLFYSVGIGQISSEVPQNLSASRPQDRQFILSSKKLLLSDSGFYLCAWSVKGSTEAFFGQGTRLTVV.

This clonotype was seen a single time. V usage is TRBV7-9 and J usage is TRBJ2-7; D is unresolved. This CDR3 has 11 residues. V was cut by 4 bases and J by 7 bases, with 8 bases left in between. From germline, CDR1 is SEHNR and CDR2 FQNEAQ (reference sequence). The CDR3 here is CASSSLGEQYF. The CDR3 bases are TGTGCCAGCAGCTCGCTAGGTGAGCAGTACTTC.

The V and J genes are TRBV7-2 and TRBJ2-1; 12 bases line up with TRBD2. The germline V gene has CDR1 SGHTA and CDR2 FQGNSA. The CDR3 totals 18 residues. V shed 4 bases, J shed 3 bases, and the junction held 10 bases outside the gene matches. CDR3 region: CASSSSALAGGNYNEQFF. CDR3 DNA: TGTGCCAGCAGCTCGAGCGCGCTAGCGGGAGGGAACTACAATGAGCAGTTCTTC.

The chain is built from TRBV6-1 and TRBJ1-3; tentatively, D is TRBD1 (5 bases). Looked up from germline, CDR1 is MNHNS and CDR2 is SASEGT. V lost 6 bases and J 0 bases, leaving 15 bases between the germline ends. CDR3 length equals 16 residues. The CDR3 loop reads CASREGQANSGNTIYF. For the CDR3, the DNA is TGTGCCAGCAGGGAGGGGCAGGCAAACTCTGGAAACACCATATATTTT.

The gene calls are TRBV20-1 and TRBJ2-1, with D possibly being TRBD1 or TRBD2 (5 bases each). Germline V gives CDR1 DFQATT, CDR2 SNEGSKA (reference sequence). The length of the CDR3 is 11 residues. The ends were cut back, 3 bases at V and 6 bases at J, with 6 bases in the middle. In nucleotides, the CDR3 is TGCAGTGCTAGGAGGGGCAATGAGCAGTTCTTC. This sequence encodes CSARRGNEQFF.

This clonotype came up a few times. The chain uses TRBV7-3 and TRBJ2-5; 12 bases line up with TRBD2. CDR1 and CDR2 from the germline V gene are SGHTA and FQGTGA. V lost 6 bases and J lost 4; bases outside the gene matches: 6. This CDR3 is 15 amino acids long. CDR3 sequence reads: CASSFTSGGLETQYF. In DNA form, the CDR3 reads TGTGCCAGCAGTTTTACTAGCGGGGGGTTAGAGACCCAGTACTTC.

The J gene is TRBJ2-7, the V gene TRBV20-1; TRBD2 aligns across 14 bases. Trimming took 5 bases from V and 3 from J; bases not matched to a gene: 9. The CDR3 extends over 16 amino acids. Germline CDR1 DFQATT, CDR2 SNEGSKA (reference sequence). The CDR3 spells CSAQSTGTSGGYEQYF. As DNA, the CDR3 is TGCAGTGCTCAATCGACAGGGACTAGCGGGGGCTACGAGCAGTACTTC.

This chain connects TRBV2 to TRBJ1-1; D possibly corresponds to TRBD1 (6 bases). The V gene lost 9 bases and the J gene lost 4 bases, with 15 bases spanning the gap. This CDR3 region has 13 residues. CDR1 is SNHLY, CDR2 FYNNEI, per germline. The CDR3 DNA reads TGTGCCAGTCGTATGAAAGGGGGCACTGAAGCTTTCTTT. Protein: CASRMKGGTEAFF.

This clonotype showed up just a few times. The chain carries TRBV6-1 and TRBJ1-4, with D maybe TRBD1 (5 bases). V lost 5 bases and J lost 1, with 23 bases in between. Per germline, CDR1 MNHNS and CDR2 SASEGT. The CDR3 contains 19 residues. CDR3 nucleotide sequence: TGTGCCAGCAGTCAGGGTCGGTCAGGGAGTTTAGGAACTAATGAAAAACTGTTTTTT. Translation gives CASSQGRSGSLGTNEKLFF.

This rearrangement joins TRBV11-2 to TRBJ2-7; tentative D call: TRBD2 (5 bases). The length of the CDR3 is 15 residues. With 1 base removed from V and 7 bases from J, the gap between germline ends came to 17 bases. The germline V gene encodes CDR1 SGHAT and CDR2 FQNNGV. The CDR3 nucleotides read TGTGCCAGCAGCTTAGCCAATATCGGGGTATATGAGCAGTACTTC. This sequence encodes CASSLANIGVYEQYF.

V usage is TRBV30 and J usage is TRBJ1-2; D is undetermined. Looked up from germline, CDR1 is GTSNPN and CDR2 is SVGIG (reference sequence). This CDR3 spans 14 amino acids. V dropped 1 base and J dropped 5 bases, with 14 bases sitting between them. The CDR3 sequence: CAWSAEIGRYGYTF. The CDR3 nucleotides are TGTGCCTGGAGTGCGGAAATAGGGCGGTATGGCTACACCTTC.

This clonotype occurred a few times. CDR3 amino acids: CAWSGQGPGQYF. Written as DNA, the CDR3 is TGTGCCTGGAGCGGACAGGGTCCTGGTCAGTACTTC. The chain couples TRBV30 to TRBJ2-4, with 8 bases matching TRBD1. Germline loops: CDR1 GTSNPN, CDR2 SVGIG (reference sequence). V lost 3 bases to trimming and J lost 12 bases; unmatched junction nucleotides: 7. The CDR3 length is 12 residues.